This passage covers 17 T cell receptor beta chains from one sample sequenced in a study of blood T cells in healthy people across ages. A sample-barcoded 5' primer and a J-beta primer mix were used in a second PCR of about 7 to 11 cycles. TCRdb used MiXCR to reprocess the 5' RACE reads, holding one entry per CDR3 protein. The sample lists approximately 1.5 million distinct CDR3 sequences; around 40% were seen once. The material sequenced was blood. Every receptor here comes from a woman younger than 35 in good health.

Regarding this clonotype: This may be a read error, as it is one base from a much larger clone. V and J are TRBV5-6 and TRBJ1-2; D perhaps matches TRBD1 (5 bases). Trimming cost V 0 bases and J 4 bases, with 13 bases left between them. CDR3 size: 15 residues. CDR1 SGHDT and CDR2 YYEEEE come from the germline V gene. CDR3 bases: TGTGCCAGCAGCTTGGCCGGACACGAATCCTATGGCTACACCTTC. Protein sequence: CASSLAGHESYGYTF.

Comments on this clonotype: The junction shows a germline mismatch at one end, possibly a read error. The J gene is TRBJ2-7, the V gene TRBV20-1, with D perhaps TRBD1 (5 bases). The CDR3 is made up of 13 amino acids. The germline CDR1 and CDR2 sequences are DFQATT and SNEGSKA (reference sequence). The CDR3 nucleotides are TGCAGTGCTAGGAGGCAGGGCTCCAACGAGCAGTACTTC. Translation gives CSARRQGSNEQYF.

This clonotype was seen at least ten times. This chain joins TRBV29-1 and TRBJ2-7; D remains ambiguous. This CDR3 has 11 amino acids. Trimming removed 4 bases at V and 6 bases at J, with 10 bases between. Germline V lookup: CDR1 SQVTM, CDR2 ANQGSEA. The CDR3 here is CSVVPPPEQYF. CDR3 DNA: TGCAGCGTTGTACCCCCGCCCGAGCAGTACTTC.

This clonotype was detected ten times or more. This chain joins TRBV20-1 and TRBJ2-1, with 9 bases lining up with TRBD2. In germline, CDR1 is DFQATT, CDR2 SNEGSKA (reference sequence). The CDR3 is made up of 13 amino acids. Trimming removed 5 bases from V and 8 bases from J; junction bases left unmatched: 7. CDR3 amino acids: CSAPSLAGYEQFF. The CDR3 region has the DNA TGCAGTGCTCCAAGCCTAGCGGGGTATGAGCAGTTCTTC.

This clonotype appeared a few times. This sequence joins TRBV5-6 and TRBJ2-1, with a possible D match to TRBD2 (5 bases). This CDR3 has 15 residues. CDR1 and CDR2 from the germline V gene are SGHDT and YYEEEE. V gave up 2 bases and J gave up 8 bases, with 17 bases separating them. The CDR3 here is CASSFSSGPDDEQFF. The CDR3 bases are TGTGCCAGCAGCTTTTCCAGCGGCCCCGATGATGAGCAGTTCTTC.

This clonotype appeared a single time. The chain has TRBV27 and TRBJ2-5; D is possibly TRBD1 or TRBD2 (5 bases each). From germline, CDR1 is MNHEY and CDR2 SMNVEV (reference sequence). There are 15 residues in the CDR3. The V end lost 3 bases, the J end lost 3 bases, and 14 bases lay between the germline ends. The CDR3 bases are TGTGCCAGCAGTTTTGGGGGAAGGGTCGAAGAGACCCAGTACTTC. Protein sequence: CASSFGGRVEETQYF.

The rearrangement uses TRBV28 and TRBJ1-1; TRBD1 matches 8 bases. Germline-derived CDR1 and CDR2 are MDHEN and SYDVKM. Unmatched junction bases numbered 7, after V lost 5 bases and J lost 8 bases. The CDR3 contains 13 residues. CDR3 sequence (DNA): TGTGCCAGCAGTGGGACAGGTCCGTTCGAAGCTTTCTTT. Protein: CASSGTGPFEAFF.

This clonotype was seen more than once but under ten times. The V gene is TRBV12-3 or TRBV12-4, the J gene TRBJ2-5; the D gene could be TRBD1 or TRBD2 (5 bases each). V was trimmed by 5 bases and J by 6 bases, leaving 13 bases between them. The CDR3 length is 13 residues. The CDR3 here is CASSVRGRQTQYF. CDR3 coding DNA: TGTGCCAGCAGTGTGAGGGGAAGACAGACCCAGTACTTC.

The V gene is TRBV7-2, the J gene TRBJ1-2; D ambiguous. The length of the CDR3 is 16 residues. Trimming removed 6 bases from V and 1 base from J, with 18 bases in between. CDR1 and CDR2 (germline): SGHTA, FQGNSA. CDR3 DNA sequence: TGTGCCAGCAGTCGACCTCCGGGTCACTTTAACTATGGCTACACCTTC. Translating gives CASSRPPGHFNYGYTF. Complete variable domain (other parts from reference TRBV7-2 and TRBJ1-2): GAGVSQSPSNKVTEKGKDVELRCDPISGHTALYWYRQSLGQGLEFLIYFQGNSAPDKSGLPSDRFSAERTGGSVSTLTIQRTQQEDSAVYLCASSRPPGHFNYGYTFGSGTRLTVV.

This clonotype was counted a few times. The V gene is TRBV7-2, the J gene TRBJ2-1, with D maybe TRBD2 (5 bases). With 5 bases removed from V and 7 bases from J, the gap between germline ends came to 12 bases. CDR1 is SGHTA and CDR2 is FQGNSA in the germline V gene. CDR3 length equals 13 residues. The CDR3 sequence is CASSLRVGNEQFF. CDR3 bases: TGTGCCAGCAGCCTGCGGGTGGGGAATGAGCAGTTCTTC.

This rearrangement joins TRBV12-3 or TRBV12-4 to TRBJ2-1, with D maybe TRBD1 (5 bases). CDR3 length: 15 amino acids. Between the trimmed V and J ends, which lost 6 bases and 10 bases, there was a span of 22 bases. CDR3 sequence: CASSQTDNPTYEQFF. The CDR3 DNA reads as TGTGCCAGCAGCCAAACGGACAACCCTACCTACGAGCAGTTCTTC.

This chain uses TRBV6-1 with TRBJ2-7; a weak D match, TRBD2 (5 bases). The CDR3 spans 13 residues. V shed 3 bases and J shed 6 bases, with 12 bases lying between them. Germline V CDR1 and CDR2: MNHNS, SASEGT. CDR3 in amino acids: CASSDTRRSEQYF. The CDR3 DNA follows: TGTGCCAGCAGTGACACCCGGAGGAGCGAGCAGTACTTC.

This chain connects TRBV7-6 to TRBJ2-1, with 8 nucleotides matching TRBD2. J gave up 7 bases and V 1 base, and 9 bases lay outside the gene matches. This CDR3 contains 16 residues. The germline V gene has CDR1 SGHVS and CDR2 FNYEAQ. The CDR3 coding sequence is TGTGCCAGCAGCTTAGTTACAGCGGGAGCCTTTAATGAGCAGTTCTTC. Amino acids: CASSLVTAGAFNEQFF. The full variable domain, rest sourced from reference TRBV7-6 and TRBJ2-1, is GAGVSQSPRYKVTKRGQDVALRCDPISGHVSLYWYRQALGQGPEFLTYFNYEAQQDKSGLPNDRFSAERPEGSISTLTIQRTEQRDSAMYRCASSLVTAGAFNEQFFGPGTRLTVL.

The chain carries TRBV19 and TRBJ2-7; D is uncertain. Germline CDR1 is LNHDA and CDR2 is SQIVND (reference sequence). Trimming stripped 1 base from V and 2 bases from J, with 6 bases between. The CDR3 has 13 residues. Written as DNA, the CDR3 is TGTGCCAGTAGTATAGGACCCGCCTACGAGCAGTACTTC. Its protein product is CASSIGPAYEQYF.

V usage is TRBV12-3 or TRBV12-4 and J usage is TRBJ2-7; 10 nucleotides match TRBD2. CDR3 length: 15 residues. V lost 2 bases to trimming and J lost 3 bases; unmatched junction nucleotides: 4. The CDR3: CASSLRRTSGYEQYF. In DNA, the CDR3 is TGTGCCAGCAGTTTAAGGAGGACTAGCGGCTACGAGCAGTACTTC.

The J gene is TRBJ2-3, the V gene TRBV25-1, with a tentative D call TRBD2 (5 bases). The CDR3 runs to 13 residues. Germline-derived CDR1 and CDR2 are MGHDK and SYGVNS. Trimming removed 4 bases at V and 2 bases at J, with 7 bases between. In DNA form, the CDR3 reads TGTGCCAGCAGTGGTGACTACACAGATACGCAGTATTTT. It translates to CASSGDYTDTQYF.

The rearrangement joins TRBV6-2 or TRBV6-3 to TRBJ2-7, with D uncertain. Germline assignment: CDR1 MNHEY and CDR2 SVGEGT. V was clipped by 2 bases and J by 2 bases, with 7 bases between them. The CDR3 sequence is 13 residues long. The CDR3 coding sequence is TGTGCCAGCAGTTACGGGGTAGCCTACGAGCAGTACTTC. Translated, it gives CASSYGVAYEQYF.